The rows below give T cell receptor beta chains drawn from one sample of a study of CD8 T cells in ankylosing spondylitis. From the 5' RACE reads, TCRdb called clonotypes with MiXCR, one entry per CDR3 protein. The table records around 250,000 distinct CDR3 sequences, about 10% of them present only once. Material for sequencing was blood, either unsorted or a sorted T cell fraction (not recorded which). Every receptor here comes from a male donor with ankylosing spondylitis or in good health (not recorded which). CDR3s leave out the opening cysteine and the closing phenylalanine or tryptophan. The D gene is left open where the match is weak. Not every row has a clone size; where given, it reads once, few, many or a size class.

CDR3 protein | V gene | D gene | clone size | J gene
ASSLGQGGYT | TRBV28 | TRBD1 | . | TRBJ1-2
ASSLTLAGEYSYQETQY | TRBV7-6 | TRBD2 | few | TRBJ2-5
ASTWATNEKLF | TRBV7-9 | . | many | TRBJ1-4
SARDGAGDASEQF | TRBV20-1 | TRBD2 | many | TRBJ2-1
ASSLDTAVIDEQF | TRBV5-5 | . | many | TRBJ2-1
SAFRLARNNEQF | TRBV20-1 | . | many | TRBJ2-1
ASTFYEAGGTEAF | TRBV5-1 | . | . | TRBJ1-1
SVEGANEQF | TRBV29-1 | . | many | TRBJ2-1
ASSLPGATINTGELF | TRBV5-1 | . | . | TRBJ2-2
ASSLDGSTEAF | TRBV5-1 | . | many | TRBJ1-1
ASSNCQWQPQH | TRBV21-1 | . | once | TRBJ1-5
SARGQGSYGYT | TRBV20-1 | . | many | TRBJ1-2
ASSFPYSYEQY | TRBV13 | . | many | TRBJ2-7
ASSFWREGIHEQY | TRBV5-1 | . | many | TRBJ2-7
ASSPDRVSQPQH | TRBV9 | TRBD1 | many | TRBJ1-5
ASSLHLSNQPQH | TRBV7-8 | . | many | TRBJ1-5
ASSEGGALEQF | TRBV6-1 | . | . | TRBJ2-1
ASSLDGGPTGELF | TRBV7-3 | . | . | TRBJ2-2
SARDPTGTSGPQETQY | TRBV20-1 | TRBD2 | . | TRBJ2-5
ATSRDLTGGQF | TRBV15 | . | many | TRBJ2-1
SVGALETGLEAENTGELF | TRBV29-1 | TRBD1 | . | TRBJ2-2
ASSLILGEQF | TRBV7-6 | . | many | TRBJ2-1
ASSLAGGAIDTQY | TRBV5-1 | TRBD2 | few | TRBJ2-3
ASSWSRSDPYNEQF | TRBV5-1 | . | many | TRBJ2-1
ASSFGTGINYGYT | TRBV5-1 | TRBD1 | many | TRBJ1-2
ASSLMDGYTEAF | TRBV5-4 | . | . | TRBJ1-1
SARDWVSRETQY | TRBV20-1 | . | many | TRBJ2-5
ASSESYRADEQY | TRBV10-1 | . | . | TRBJ2-7
AIRPVAGGTDTQY | TRBV10-3 | TRBD2 | many | TRBJ2-3
ASSGGQGNSPLH | TRBV12-3/TRBV12-4 | TRBD1 | many | TRBJ1-6
SGGLRPGYA | TRBV20-1 | . | . | TRBJ1-2
ASSALRTQY | TRBV2 | . | many | TRBJ2-5
ASSPKAGVGEQF | TRBV3-1 | TRBD2 | . | TRBJ2-1
ASSLGGEIGAF | TRBV5-1 | . | many | TRBJ1-1
ASSQDPAGGPDTQY | TRBV4-2 | TRBD2 | many | TRBJ2-3
ASTYRDVNEKLF | TRBV12-3/TRBV12-4 | . | . | TRBJ1-4
ATSRGTGVTEDNQPQH | TRBV15 | TRBD1 | many | TRBJ1-5
ASSSLSPGELF | TRBV6-6 | . | many | TRBJ2-2
AIRTSGRAGSAGELF | TRBV28 | TRBD2 | . | TRBJ2-2
SVVGPPVQNIQY | TRBV29-1 | . | . | TRBJ2-4
AIRRPGLAGGSPGTDTQY | TRBV10-3 | TRBD2 | many | TRBJ2-3
ASSWGGFETQY | TRBV3-1 | TRBD2 | many | TRBJ2-5
ASSQGPWGSSGRAYTGELF | TRBV4-2 | TRBD2 | . | TRBJ2-2
ASSLVWGTPEAF | TRBV5-1 | . | many | TRBJ1-1
ASSQVPQGAKAF | TRBV3-1 | . | many | TRBJ1-1
ASSQESLNTEAF | TRBV3-1 | . | few | TRBJ1-1
ASRGSADTQY | TRBV2 | . | . | TRBJ2-3
SARGASGLADTQY | TRBV20-1 | . | . | TRBJ2-3
AISARGTDENTEAF | TRBV10-3 | . | many | TRBJ1-1
SARGSSGGTDTQY | TRBV20-1 | . | many | TRBJ2-3
SARPRGAAHQEIQY | TRBV20-1 | . | . | TRBJ2-5
ASTPSGLTEAF | TRBV7-8 | . | many | TRBJ1-1
AISERGSSNTGELF | TRBV10-3 | . | . | TRBJ2-2